The clone carrying this TCR beta chain was observed at least ten times. No antigen is known for it. The data were obtained in a study of T-cell reconstitution after alpha-beta-depleted transplantation in children. With V trimmed by 0 bases and J by 6 bases, 4 bases remained unmatched. The germline gives CDR1 SGHRS, CDR2 YFSETQ. CDR3 length: 16 amino acids. Notes on the study in general: At one year after transplant, newly produced T cells mostly accounted for T-cell counts and diversity. Roughly two months post-transplant, alpha-beta T cells reportedly originated from several hundred graft clones that had expanded. Elevated TCRbeta diversity at day 60 was traced, in some patients, to surviving recipient T cells and thymic progenitors.

Unique molecular identifiers were used in preparing the TCRbeta library. TCRdb reprocessed the PCR reads with MiXCR, giving one entry per CDR3 protein. The table records about 70,000 distinct CDR3 sequences, about 11% of them present only once. The chain employs TRBV5-1 and TRBJ2-1, with 12 bases aligning to TRBD2. The sequence derives from a boy aged 5-17 years with acute myeloid leukemia, due to receive a stem cell transplant. The sequenced sample was PBMCs, obtained before TCRalphabeta/CD19-depleted stem cell transplant. This CDR3 is CASSLAGLAGTNEQFF. The CDR3 coding sequence is TGCGCCAGCAGCTTGGCTGGACTAGCGGGGACCAATGAGCAGTTCTTC. The full variable domain, rest sourced from reference TRBV5-1 and TRBJ2-1, is KAGVTQTPRYLIKTRGQQVTLSCSPISGHRSVSWYQQTPGQGLQFLFEYFSETQRNKGNFPGRFSGRQFSNSRSEMNVSTLELGDSALYLCASSLAGLAGTNEQFFGPGTRLTVL.